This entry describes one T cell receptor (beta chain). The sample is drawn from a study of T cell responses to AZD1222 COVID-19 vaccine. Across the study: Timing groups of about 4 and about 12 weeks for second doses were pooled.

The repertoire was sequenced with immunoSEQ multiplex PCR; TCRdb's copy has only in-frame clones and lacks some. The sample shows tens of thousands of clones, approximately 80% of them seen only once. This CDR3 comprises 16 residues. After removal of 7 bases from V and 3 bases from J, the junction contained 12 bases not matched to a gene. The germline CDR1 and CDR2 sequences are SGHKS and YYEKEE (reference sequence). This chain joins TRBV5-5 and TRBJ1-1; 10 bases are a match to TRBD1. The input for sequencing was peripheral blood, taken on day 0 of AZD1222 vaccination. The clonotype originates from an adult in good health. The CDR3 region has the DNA TGTGCCAGCGTGAGACAGGGGGCAAATAGAGACACTGAAGCTTTCTTT. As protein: CASVRQGANRDTEAFF.